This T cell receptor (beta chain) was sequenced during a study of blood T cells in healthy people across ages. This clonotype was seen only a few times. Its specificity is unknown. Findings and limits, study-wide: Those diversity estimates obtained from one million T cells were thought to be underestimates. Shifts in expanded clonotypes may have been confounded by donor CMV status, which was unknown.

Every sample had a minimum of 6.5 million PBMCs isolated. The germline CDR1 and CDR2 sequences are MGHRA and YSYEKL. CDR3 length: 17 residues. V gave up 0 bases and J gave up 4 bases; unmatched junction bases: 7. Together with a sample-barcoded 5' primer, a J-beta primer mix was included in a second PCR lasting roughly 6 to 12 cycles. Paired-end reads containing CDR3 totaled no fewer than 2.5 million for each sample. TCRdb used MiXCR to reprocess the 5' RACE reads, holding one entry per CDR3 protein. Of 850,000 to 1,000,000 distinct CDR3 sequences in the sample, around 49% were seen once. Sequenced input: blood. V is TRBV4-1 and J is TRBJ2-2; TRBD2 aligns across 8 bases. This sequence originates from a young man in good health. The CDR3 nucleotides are TGCGCCAGCAGCCAAGAACGGGGGGGGTCGGGCACCGGGGAGCTGTTTTTT. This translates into CASSQERGGSGTGELFF.